The T cell receptor beta chain described here comes from a study of shared clonotypes between healthy human individuals. General study findings and limits: Having only a few donors restricted how much genetic and exposure-history diversity was captured. Clonotypes shared by all four donors outscored non-shared clonotypes in generation probability.

Remarks on this clone: The antigen remains unidentified.

The germline V gene has CDR1 GTSNPN and CDR2 SVGIG (reference sequence). The CDR3 has 13 residues. V lost 2 bases and J lost 4, with 11 bases in between. The method was immunoSEQ multiplex PCR; TCRdb's version includes in-frame clones alone and lacks a portion of them. The sample shows over 850,000 clones, around 78% of them seen only once. The V call is TRBV30, the J call TRBJ1-2, with D maybe TRBD1 (5 bases). The source is a man younger than 35 in good health. Some clones in this sample may be carry-over from other donors' samples. The sequenced sample was memory CD4+ T cells from PBMCs. Regarding subset: CD45RA-negative fraction. Here the CDR3 reads CAWSTTDSYGYTF. The CDR3 DNA reads TGTGCCTGGAGTACCACCGACAGCTATGGCTACACCTTC.